The present T cell receptor beta chain was sequenced within a study of shared clonotypes between healthy human individuals. The overall study: Donors had three CD4 naive, three CD4 memory, two CD8 naive and one CD8 memory plate apiece.

The length of the CDR3 is 15 residues. CDR1 and CDR2 (germline): WNHNN, SYGVQD (reference sequence). The V segment lost 6 bases and the J segment 2 bases; nucleotides outside the gene matches: 4. Each cell subset's genomic DNA was divided evenly among several immunoSEQ plates. The repertoire was sequenced with immunoSEQ multiplex PCR; TCRdb's copy has only in-frame clones and lacks some. The sample records 1.5 million to 1.9 million clones, approximately 98% being singletons. Study outcomes and limitations: Sharing of clonotypes among donors was expected to vary with sequencing depth.

In the case of this clone: Its specificity is unknown.

The V and J genes are TRBV10-1 and TRBJ2-1; 10 bases are a match to TRBD2. This TCR derives from a man aged 25 to 45 in good health. The sequencing input was naive CD4+ T cells sorted from blood. Described subset: CD45RA+ positively selected. This CDR3 is CASSPTSGAYNEQFF. The CDR3 region has the DNA TGCGCCAGCAGCCCTACTAGCGGGGCCTACAATGAGCAGTTCTTC.